The 30 T cell receptor beta chains listed next were all sequenced from one sample in a study of CD8 T cells in ankylosing spondylitis. Study findings and constraints: Ankylosing spondylitis blood seemed to carry a telltale TCR beta motif made of roughly 8 highly homologous variants.

TCRdb reprocessed the 5' RACE reads via MiXCR and lists one record per CDR3 protein. Of about 220,000 distinct CDR3 sequences listed, about 6.7% are singletons. The antigens of these receptors remain unknown. The specimen was blood, either unsorted or a sorted T cell fraction (not recorded which). Source of these receptors: a male donor with ankylosing spondylitis.

This clonotype has a handful of counts. The chain links TRBV25-1 to TRBJ2-5; D unclear. Per the germline V gene, CDR1 is MGHDK and CDR2 is SYGVNS. This CDR3 is built from 16 residues. Trimming removed 5 bases at V and 5 bases at J, with 21 bases between. CDR3 DNA: TGTGCCAGCAGTCCTCAGGAGACGGCATCGACGGAGACCCAGTACTTC. Its translation is CASSPQETASTETQYF.

The chain links TRBV6-2 or TRBV6-3 to TRBJ1-1; 8 bases agree with TRBD1. J gave up 9 bases and V 6 bases, and 3 bases lay outside the gene matches. Germline V gene sequence: CDR1 MNHEY, CDR2 SVGEGT. The CDR3 covers 11 residues. CDR3 region: CASRWTGKAFF. Written as DNA, the CDR3 is TGTGCCAGCAGATGGACAGGGAAAGCTTTCTTT.

In its sample, this clonotype was seen a few times. The chain uses TRBV21-1 and TRBJ1-1. TRBV21-1 is labeled a pseudogene. The CDR3 contains 15 residues. This CDR3 is CASSKNPESSTEAFF. DNA of the CDR3: TGTGCCAGCAGCAAAAATCCGGAGTCAAGCACTGAAGCTTTCTTT.

This clonotype occurred many times. The chain recombines TRBV7-9 with TRBJ1-6, with D perhaps matching TRBD1 (5 bases). The CDR3 covers 14 residues. The germline V and J ends were trimmed by 4 bases and 11 bases, with 15 bases remaining between them. Germline V gene sequence: CDR1 SEHNR, CDR2 FQNEAQ (reference sequence). The CDR3 sequence is CASSSGSPGPPLHF. In nucleotides, the CDR3 is TGTGCCAGCAGCTCCGGGTCCCCAGGGCCACCCCTCCACTTT.

V is TRBV23-1 and J is TRBJ2-1; D gene unclear. TRBV23-1 has ORF status, its function being uncertain. The V gene lost 6 bases and the J gene lost 0 bases, with 6 bases spanning the gap. The CDR3 totals 13 residues. CDR3 sequence: CASREVSYNEQFF. The CDR3 DNA follows: TGCGCCAGCAGAGAGGTCTCCTACAATGAGCAGTTCTTC.

This chain links TRBV6-2 or TRBV6-3 with TRBJ2-4; D not certain. Germline V gene lookup returns CDR1 MNHEY and CDR2 SVGEGT. V was cut by 1 base and J by 1 base, with 2 bases left in between. The CDR3 has 13 residues. CDR3 sequence (DNA): TGTGCCAGCAGTTACTTCGCCAAAAACATTCAGTACTTC. Translating it yields CASSYFAKNIQYF.

J is TRBJ2-6 and V is TRBV6-2 or TRBV6-3; D may match TRBD1 or TRBD2 (5 bases each). Germline CDR1 reads MNHEY; CDR2 reads SVGEGT. The CDR3 runs to 14 residues. Deletions cut 2 bases from V and 3 bases from J, with 5 bases between. This CDR3 is CASSYGGGANVLTF. CDR3 sequence (DNA): TGTGCCAGCAGTTACGGGGGTGGGGCCAACGTCCTGACTTTC.

This clonotype was detected ten times or more. The chain uses TRBV7-9 and TRBJ1-1, with unresolved D. Germline CDR1 and CDR2: SEHNR and FQNEAQ (reference sequence). The CDR3 loop spans 12 amino acids. Trimming pared 1 base from V and 8 bases from J, leaving 8 bases between. The CDR3 region has the DNA TGTGCCAGCAGCTTAGGCCACCCGGAAGCTTTCTTT. Its protein product is CASSLGHPEAFF. Combining the CDR3 with reference TRBV7-9 and TRBJ1-1 gives the whole variable domain DTGVSQNPRHKITKRGQNVTFRCDPISEHNRLYWYRQTLGQGPEFLTYFQNEAQLEKSRLLSDRFSAERPKGSFSTLEIQRTEQGDSAMYLCASSLGHPEAFFGQGTRLTVV.

This clonotype was seen repeatedly, ten times or more. V and J are TRBV20-1 and TRBJ2-1; D might be TRBD2 (6 bases). The CDR3 runs 15 residues. CDR1 is DFQATT and CDR2 is SNEGSKA in the germline V gene (reference sequence). V was cut by 1 base and J by 10 bases, with 20 bases left in between. The CDR3: CSARGLEGGHEEQFF. The CDR3 DNA is TGCAGTGCTAGAGGGCTAGAGGGAGGTCATGAGGAGCAGTTCTTC.

This clonotype was found many times. The chain joins TRBV7-8 to TRBJ1-6; 7 bases agree with TRBD1. V was pared by 5 bases and J by 7 bases, with 11 bases of the junction left unmatched. Germline V gene data show CDR1 as SGHVS and CDR2 as FQNEAQ. This CDR3 has 16 amino acids. CDR3 nucleotide sequence: TGTGCCAGCAGCCGAAGAGACAGGGTAGAAAATTCACCCCTCCACTTT. Translated: CASSRRDRVENSPLHF.

This clonotype was found many times. The chain employs TRBV7-2 and TRBJ2-2; 7 nucleotides align to TRBD1. Per germline, CDR1 SGHTA and CDR2 FQGNSA. V trimming: 5 bases; J trimming: 2 bases; junction bases outside the gene matches: 5. The CDR3 is 15 amino acids. The CDR3 spells CASSLTGPNTGELFF. CDR3 nucleotides: TGTGCCAGCAGCCTGACAGGGCCCAACACCGGGGAGCTGTTTTTT.

This clonotype has just a few counts. The chain employs TRBV7-8 and TRBJ2-1; the D is unclear. V was trimmed by 0 bases and J by 9 bases, leaving 6 bases between them. Germline V gene lookup returns CDR1 SGHVS and CDR2 FQNEAQ. The CDR3 spans 12 residues. The CDR3 nucleotides are TGTGCCAGCAGCTTAGCGGGTCCTGAGCAGTTCTTC. Translating gives CASSLAGPEQFF.

CDR3 sequence: CASSMVGTSYNEQFF. For the CDR3, the DNA is TGTGCCAGTAGTATGGTCGGGACTAGCTACAATGAGCAGTTCTTC. The genes are TRBV19 and TRBJ2-1, with 8 bases aligning to TRBD2. There are 15 residues in the CDR3. Germline CDR1 and CDR2: LNHDA and SQIVND (reference sequence). The ends lost 3 bases at V and 3 bases at J; junction bases unmatched: 4.

This clonotype was observed at least ten times. The V call is TRBV6-2 or TRBV6-3, the J call TRBJ2-5; TRBD2 agrees at 8 bases. The CDR3 consists of 15 residues. The junction had 12 bases not matched to a gene; V was cut back by 5 bases and J by 7 bases. CDR1 and CDR2 from the germline V gene are MNHEY and SVGEGT. In DNA form, the CDR3 reads TGTGCCAGCAGTCTCGGGACTAGGAGTAAAGTGACCCAGTACTTC. Protein: CASSLGTRSKVTQYF.

This clonotype was observed a handful of times. CDR3 in amino acids: CASSPQGLPPGELFF. The CDR3 DNA follows: TGTGCCAGCAGCCCCCAAGGACTCCCTCCGGGGGAGCTGTTTTTT. The V gene is TRBV7-6, the J gene TRBJ2-2, with a tentative D call TRBD2 (5 bases). The V and J ends lost 5 bases and 8 bases respectively, with 18 bases between them. The CDR3 spans 15 residues. In germline, CDR1 is SGHVS, CDR2 FNYEAQ.

This clonotype was recorded many times. This sequence joins TRBV7-9 and TRBJ2-2; 7 positions match TRBD2. Germline V gene data show CDR1 as SEHNR and CDR2 as FQNEAQ (reference sequence). Trimming removed 5 bases from V and 0 bases from J; junction bases left unmatched: 6. The CDR3 runs to 16 residues. CDR3 sequence: CASSSSSGTNTGELFF. The DNA for the CDR3 is TGTGCCAGCAGCAGCTCTAGCGGTACGAACACCGGGGAGCTGTTTTTT.

The chain couples TRBV20-1 to TRBJ2-3; no clear D. From germline, CDR1 is DFQATT and CDR2 SNEGSKA (reference sequence). Trimming removed 5 bases from V and 0 bases from J, with 12 bases in between. This CDR3 is 14 amino acids long. The CDR3 loop reads CSAFAESSTDTQYF. In DNA form, the CDR3 reads TGCAGTGCTTTTGCCGAATCTAGCACAGATACGCAGTATTTT.

This clonotype occurred a few times. The genes are TRBV3-1 and TRBJ2-7, with 7 bases lining up with TRBD1. Germline V gene sequence: CDR1 LGHDT, CDR2 YNNKEL (reference sequence). This CDR3 has 15 residues. Losses at the gene ends were 4 bases for V and 0 bases for J; bases not matched to a gene: 6. For the CDR3, the DNA is TGTGCCAGCAGCCTCGGGACAGTGTACTCCTACGAGCAGTACTTC. Encoded protein: CASSLGTVYSYEQYF.

This clonotype was counted a few times. This rearrangement joins TRBV29-1 to TRBJ2-7; 7 nucleotides agree with TRBD1. CDR1 is SQVTM and CDR2 is ANQGSEA in the germline V gene. The J segment lost 2 bases and the V segment lost 7 bases, leaving 5 bases of the junction unmatched. This CDR3 comprises 12 residues. Written as DNA, the CDR3 is TGCAGCGGTCGGACAGGTCCCTACGAGCAGTACTTC. Translation gives CSGRTGPYEQYF.

This clonotype was seen repeatedly, ten times or more. The rearrangement joins TRBV2 to TRBJ1-1; a possible D gene is TRBD1 (6 bases). The CDR3 has 14 residues. The V end lost 0 bases, the J end lost 11 bases, and 16 bases lay between the germline ends. Germline CDR1 SNHLY, CDR2 FYNNEI. The DNA of the CDR3 is TGTGCCAGCAGTGAAGCACCCGGCGGGAGGGGGGCTTTCTTT. This encodes CASSEAPGGRGAFF.

The table lists this clonotype with many counts. The rearrangement joins TRBV15 to TRBJ2-7; D is possibly TRBD1 (6 bases). V was trimmed by 1 base and J by 2 bases, leaving 9 bases between them. This CDR3 comprises 14 residues. From germline, CDR1 is LNHNV and CDR2 YYDKDF (reference sequence). DNA for the CDR3: TGTGCCACCAGCAGAGGGACAGAGGCCTACGAGCAGTACTTC. It yields the protein CATSRGTEAYEQYF.

This clonotype was picked up many times. This chain connects TRBV21-1 to TRBJ1-6; the table gives TRBD1 as D, unverified against the DNA. TRBV21-1 is a known pseudogene. The CDR3 covers 18 residues. CDR3 sequence reads: CASSKKVWDRVVDSPLHF. The CDR3 region has the DNA TGTGCCAGCAGCAAAAAAGTCTGGGACAGGGTAGTTGATTCACCCCTCCACTTT.

This clonotype was found many times. The chain's CDR3 is CASSYRSTEISGANVLTF. In nucleotides, the CDR3 is TGTGCCAGCAGTTATCGTTCTACAGAAATCTCTGGGGCCAACGTCCTGACTTTC. The chain uses TRBV6-5 and TRBJ2-6, with D uncertain. The V gene's germline CDR1 is MNHEY and CDR2 SVGAGI. The CDR3 loop spans 18 amino acids. V was trimmed by 3 bases and J by 0 bases, leaving 15 bases between them.

This clonotype was detected many times. The chain employs TRBV6-1 and TRBJ2-2; 11 bases agree with TRBD1. Trimming at V came to 6 bases and at J to 4 bases, leaving 1 base not matched to a gene. CDR1 MNHNS and CDR2 SASEGT come from the germline V gene. This CDR3 contains 14 residues. DNA for the CDR3: TGTGCCAGCAGAGGGACAGGGGGCACCGGGGAGCTGTTTTTT. The encoded protein is CASRGTGGTGELFF.

Turning to this clonotype: A read error may be the cause here, since a much bigger clone is one base away. This chain connects TRBV20-1 to TRBJ2-4, with D unclear. V shed 3 bases and J shed 7 bases, with 7 bases lying between them. The CDR3 is 11 residues long. The V gene's germline CDR1 is DFQATT and CDR2 SNEGSKA (reference sequence). CDR3 bases: TGCAGTGCTAGGGTCGGGAACATTCAGTACTTC. Amino acids: CSARVGNIQYF.

This rearrangement joins TRBV7-2 to TRBJ2-1; 8 nucleotides match TRBD2. The CDR3 length is 16 residues. Looked up from germline, CDR1 is SGHTA and CDR2 is FQGNSA. After removal of 5 bases from V and 0 bases from J, the junction contained 6 bases not matched to a gene. CDR3 loop: CASSLRLAISYNEQFF. DNA of the CDR3: TGTGCCAGCAGCCTCCGACTAGCGATCTCCTACAATGAGCAGTTCTTC.

This clonotype has a count of ten or more. The chain joins TRBV28 to TRBJ2-7; TRBD1 is a possible D gene (5 bases). The germline V gene has CDR1 MDHEN and CDR2 SYDVKM. This CDR3 is 13 amino acids long. Trimming stripped 5 bases from V and 3 bases from J, with 11 bases between. The CDR3 loop is CASSPSDNYEQYF. The CDR3, as DNA: TGTGCCAGCAGTCCTTCGGACAACTACGAGCAGTACTTC.

This clonotype was seen only a few times. V gene TRBV27 combines with J gene TRBJ1-2; unclear D gene. Trimming removed 3 bases from V and 3 bases from J, with 8 bases in between. This CDR3 spans 13 amino acids. Germline V gene sequence: CDR1 MNHEY, CDR2 SMNVEV (reference sequence). The CDR3 spells CASSFGVDYGYTF. As DNA, the CDR3 is TGTGCCAGCAGTTTCGGCGTGGACTATGGCTACACCTTC.

This clonotype was seen many times. Written as DNA, the CDR3 is TGCAGCGTCCCCGAGCTACTAGCGGGGGGGCGGGAGCAGTTCTTC. Amino acid sequence: CSVPELLAGGREQFF. This rearrangement joins TRBV29-1 to TRBJ2-1; 13 nucleotides match TRBD2. The CDR3 runs to 15 residues. Germline V lookup: CDR1 SQVTM, CDR2 ANQGSEA. V lost 6 bases, J lost 10 bases, and 12 bases stayed unmatched.

There are a few counts of this clonotype. This chain joins TRBV6-4 and TRBJ2-3; 7 positions match TRBD2. The V segment lost 2 bases and the J segment 3 bases; nucleotides outside the gene matches: 5. The CDR3 totals 15 residues. Germline V gene data show CDR1 as MRHNA and CDR2 as SNTAGT. In DNA form, the CDR3 reads TGTGCCAGCAGTGACGGGAGGGGAGAAACAGATACGCAGTATTTT. It codes for CASSDGRGETDTQYF.